The 8 T cell receptor beta chains below all came from one sample that was sequenced in a study of cytomegalovirus exposure and HLA in healthy donors. The PCR ran on 60 Vbeta and 13 Jbeta primers. Method: immunoSEQ multiplex PCR; TCRdb's copy keeps in-frame clones and lacks some. This table holds 130,000 to 150,000 clones, approximately 80% found once. Sample: PBMCs. The receptors here all came from a man aged 35 to 55 in good health and CMV-seropositive.

This clone came up a few times. This rearrangement joins TRBV7-3 to TRBJ2-1; D is perhaps TRBD1 (6 bases). This CDR3 is 14 amino acids long. V lost 6 bases and J 6 bases, leaving 15 bases between the germline ends. In germline, CDR1 is SGHTA, CDR2 FQGTGA. As DNA, the CDR3 is TGTGCCAGCAGATCCCGGGCAGGGGCCAATGAGCAGTTCTTC. Protein sequence: CASRSRAGANEQFF.

The V gene is TRBV21-1, the J gene TRBJ2-6; no DNA check was done on the table's D call, TRBD1. TRBV21-1 is annotated as a pseudogene. The length of the CDR3 is 16 residues. The CDR3 nucleotides read TGTGCCAGCAGCGCCGACCGCAGGGCTGGGGCCAACGTCCTGACTTTC. It specifies CASSADRRAGANVLTF.

This clone was observed a handful of times. The chain uses TRBV21-1 and TRBJ2-1; the DNA was not compared with TRBD2, the D call given in the table. TRBV21-1 is recorded as a pseudogene. This CDR3 has 13 residues. The CDR3 spells CASSNLYGDEQFF. DNA for the CDR3: TGTGCCAGCAGCAATTTGTACGGGGATGAGCAGTTCTTC.

Comments on this clone: Sequence at one end of the junction differs from germline and may be a read error. V is TRBV2 and J is TRBJ2-7; the match to TRBD2 covers 15 bases. The CDR3 is 12 residues long. CDR1 and CDR2 (germline): SNHLY, FYNNEI. This CDR3 reads CASGTSGRLGNF. The CDR3 DNA reads as TGTGCCAGCGGGACTAGCGGGAGGCTCGGGAACTTC. The complete variable domain, with remaining parts taken from reference TRBV2 and TRBJ2-7, reads EPEVTQTPSHQVTQMGQEVILRCVPISNHLYFYWYRQILGQKVEFLVSFYNNEISEKSEIFDDQFSVERPDGSNFTLKIRSTKLEDSAMYFCASGTSGRLGNFGPGTRLTVT.

This clone is a singleton in its sample. The rearrangement joins TRBV7-6 to TRBJ2-6, with 9 bases lining up with TRBD1. The CDR3 contains 16 residues. The germline V gene encodes CDR1 SGHVS and CDR2 FNYEAQ. V was clipped by 5 bases and J by 4 bases; unmatched bases: 6. As DNA, the CDR3 is TGTGCCAGCAGCCAAAGACAGGGGGTCGGGGCCAACGTCCTGACTTTC. Protein: CASSQRQGVGANVLTF.

CDR3 in amino acids: CASTLGASSDTQYF. The DNA of the CDR3 is TGTGCCAGCACCCTAGGGGCATCGTCAGATACGCAGTATTTT. The chain employs TRBV5-6 and TRBJ2-3; TRBD1 might be the D (5 bases). V lost 6 bases and J 4 bases, leaving 15 bases between the germline ends. The CDR3 consists of 14 residues. CDR1 and CDR2 (germline): SGHDT, YYEEEE. The full variable domain, rest sourced from reference TRBV5-6 and TRBJ2-3, is DAGVTQSPTHLIKTRGQQVTLRCSPKSGHDTVSWYQQALGQGPQFIFQYYEEEERQRGNFPDRFSGHQFPNYSSELNVNALLLGDSALYLCASTLGASSDTQYFGPGTRLTVL.

The rearrangement uses TRBV18 and TRBJ1-1, with TRBD1 matching over 7 bases. The V and J ends lost 3 bases and 3 bases, in that order; junction bases with no gene match: 1. Germline V gene data show CDR1 as KGHSH and CDR2 as LQKENI. The CDR3 runs to 13 residues. The DNA of the CDR3 is TGTGCCAGCTCACCCGGGACAGACACTGAAGCTTTCTTT. Translated: CASSPGTDTEAFF.

About this clone itself: The junction shows a germline mismatch at one end, possibly a read error. This chain connects TRBV7-9 to TRBJ1-2; TRBD1 agrees at 8 bases. From germline, CDR1 is SEHNR and CDR2 FQNEAQ (reference sequence). CDR3 size: 14 residues. The CDR3 reads CSSSYGQGNYGYTF. In nucleotides, the CDR3 is TGTTCCAGCAGCTACGGACAGGGCAACTATGGCTACACCTTC.